This is a list of T cell receptor beta chains from one sample in a study of T cells in Graves' hyperthyroidism and ophthalmopathy. Each CDR3 protein gets one entry after TCRdb re-called the multiplex PCR reads with MiXCR. The table has around 350,000 distinct CDR3 sequences, approximately 15% seen once; the top ten hold around 19%. Sequenced sample: blood. The receptor source for this set is a woman younger than 45 with Graves' ophthalmopathy. The CDR3 runs from the conserved cysteine through the conserved F or W. The order of the fields is V gene, D gene, J gene, CDR3 protein. D genes are given only for firm matches.

>TRBV3-1|-|TRBJ2-6
CASSQDQTSGANVLTF
>TRBV7-9|-|TRBJ2-7
CASSTPPGRGSSYEQYF
>TRBV9|TRBD1|TRBJ1-2
CASSPGGRQIYGYTF
>TRBV10-1|-|TRBJ1-3
CASSEWIGNTIYF
>TRBV7-3|-|TRBJ2-1
CASSPLGGHEQFF
>TRBV28|-|TRBJ2-3
CASSFGGGFAGTQYF
>TRBV6-9|-|TRBJ2-7
CASSYGPGRSSYEQYF
>TRBV28|TRBD1|TRBJ1-2
CASKITGTGEEYGYTF
>TRBV11-2|-|TRBJ2-7
CASSLDRHLYGQYF
>TRBV3-1|TRBD1|TRBJ1-3
CASSPGTGPLNTIYF
>TRBV27|-|TRBJ2-2
CASSLSQRWTLQDANTGELFF
>TRBV28|-|TRBJ2-2
CSVQGPEETGELFF
>TRBV18|-|TRBJ2-2
CASSRTGPPNTGELFF
>TRBV6-5|-|TRBJ2-5
CASSYSGHQETQYF
>TRBV13|-|TRBJ1-5
CASSLRGARGQPQHF
>TRBV14|-|TRBJ2-5
CASSQEPRRLETQYF
>TRBV20-1|-|TRBJ2-7
CSAGAPRQVTEQYF
>TRBV30|-|TRBJ1-1
CAWSAQLNTEAFF
>TRBV2|TRBD2|TRBJ2-7
CASSVGLAAYEQYF
>TRBV6-2/TRBV6-3|TRBD2|TRBJ2-7
CASSYSSGGYEQYF
>TRBV5-1|-|TRBJ1-3
CASSLTASGNTIYF
>TRBV6-1|-|TRBJ1-2
CASTHRRDKLGYGYTF